Each of the 26 T cell receptor beta chains below was sequenced from the same sample in a study of neurological immune-mediated disorders. MiXCR, run by TCRdb on the 5' RACE reads, gives a single entry per CDR3 protein. The sample comprises roughly 65,000 distinct CDR3 sequences, 5.2% of which are singletons, and 5.6% rests with the top ten. The specimen sequenced was PBMCs. These receptor sequences come from a human donor with multiple sclerosis. The donor label of this sample is uncertain.

The table lists this clonotype with many counts. This chain uses TRBV10-3 with TRBJ2-7; D uncertain. The CDR3 covers 11 residues. Trimming left V 0 bases short and J 5 bases short, with 2 bases between. In germline, CDR1 is ENHRY, CDR2 SYGVKD. CDR3 protein: CAISESHEQYF. In DNA form, the CDR3 reads TGTGCCATCAGTGAGTCCCACGAGCAGTACTTC.

This clonotype was counted many times. The rearrangement links TRBV20-1 to TRBJ2-2, with D perhaps matching TRBD1 (6 bases). The CDR3 runs to 16 residues. Trimming took off 3 bases at V and 2 bases at J, with 16 bases between the two ends. In germline, CDR1 is DFQATT, CDR2 SNEGSKA (reference sequence). In nucleotides, the CDR3 is TGCAGTGCTAGTGGGGCGGACAGCCATAACACCGGGGAGCTGTTTTTT. It yields the protein CSASGADSHNTGELFF.

This clonotype came up many times. This chain joins TRBV29-1 and TRBJ1-1; D unresolved. The length of the CDR3 is 12 residues. Germline CDR1 SQVTM, CDR2 ANQGSEA. V gave up 5 bases and J gave up 7 bases, with 14 bases separating them. This CDR3 is CSVLVDVGEAFF. The CDR3, as DNA: TGCAGCGTTCTTGTGGACGTCGGTGAAGCTTTCTTT.

This clonotype was recorded many times. The J gene is TRBJ1-6, the V gene TRBV3-1; D remains unclear. In germline, CDR1 is LGHDT, CDR2 YNNKEL (reference sequence). The V gene lost 2 bases and the J gene lost 10 bases, with 9 bases spanning the gap. The CDR3 runs to 13 residues. The CDR3 DNA reads TGTGCCAGCAGCCAATTTACCGGCTCACCCCTCCACTTT. Amino acid sequence: CASSQFTGSPLHF.

This clonotype was seen ten or more times. This chain joins TRBV5-1 and TRBJ2-7; D gene ambiguous. The CDR3 covers 13 residues. Trimming shortened V by 7 bases and J by 1 base, and 12 bases separated the two germline ends. Per the germline V gene, CDR1 is SGHRS and CDR2 is YFSETQ. The CDR3 sequence: CASFLQPSYEQYF. In DNA form, the CDR3 reads TGCGCCAGCTTTTTACAGCCTTCCTACGAGCAGTACTTC.

This clonotype was counted at least ten times. The chain couples TRBV5-1 to TRBJ2-6; the match to TRBD1 covers 7 bases. The J segment lost 0 bases and the V segment lost 3 bases, leaving 3 bases of the junction unmatched. The CDR3 consists of 16 residues. CDR1 SGHRS and CDR2 YFSETQ come from the germline V gene. For the CDR3, the DNA is TGCGCCAGCAGCTCGGGACAGTTCTCTGGGGCCAACGTCCTGACTTTC. It translates to CASSSGQFSGANVLTF.

V and J are TRBV6-2 or TRBV6-3 and TRBJ2-2; 8 bases are shared with TRBD1. Trimming at V came to 8 bases and at J to 6 bases, leaving 11 bases not matched to a gene. This CDR3 has 15 residues. Germline CDR1 reads MNHEY; CDR2 reads SVGEGT. CDR3 sequence reads: CASSQLTGAAGELFF. DNA of the CDR3: TGTGCCAGCTCCCAACTGACAGGGGCTGCCGGGGAGCTGTTTTTT.

This clonotype was seen repeatedly, ten times or more. The rearrangement uses TRBV3-1 and TRBJ1-1; D remains ambiguous. The CDR3 contains 14 residues. V lost 6 bases and J 1 base, leaving 12 bases between the germline ends. Germline assignment: CDR1 LGHDT and CDR2 YNNKEL (reference sequence). CDR3 sequence: CASSNVAANTEAFF. The CDR3 DNA sequence: TGTGCCAGCAGTAACGTGGCAGCGAACACTGAAGCTTTCTTT.

This clonotype was observed many times. This chain joins TRBV20-1 and TRBJ2-1, with 9 bases matching TRBD1. The CDR3 runs to 14 residues. V lost 0 bases to trimming and J lost 9 bases; unmatched junction nucleotides: 6. CDR1 and CDR2 (germline): DFQATT, SNEGSKA (reference sequence). The CDR3 here is CSARDRLTGGEQFF. The CDR3 DNA follows: TGCAGTGCTAGAGACCGCCTGACAGGGGGTGAGCAGTTCTTC.

This chain links TRBV6-2 or TRBV6-3 with TRBJ2-1; D gene unclear. V was cut by 5 bases and J by 9 bases, with 11 bases left in between. This CDR3 spans 12 amino acids. Germline assignment: CDR1 MNHEY and CDR2 SVGEGT. The CDR3 DNA reads as TGTGCCAGCAGTCCCCGCGCCGGTGAGCAGTTCTTC. Its protein product is CASSPRAGEQFF.

This clonotype has at least ten counts. The J gene is TRBJ2-1, the V gene TRBV5-4; D could derive from TRBD1 or TRBD2 (6 bases each). V lost 3 bases to trimming and J lost 8 bases, with 21 bases between them. This CDR3 region has 16 residues. Germline CDR1 reads SGHNT; CDR2 reads YYREEE (reference sequence). The CDR3 DNA reads as TGTGCCAGCAGCTCCCTAGTTATGGGGGGCAAGGATGAGCAGTTCTTC. This sequence encodes CASSSLVMGGKDEQFF.

This clonotype has a count of ten or more. J is TRBJ2-7 and V is TRBV20-1, with D hard to call. Germline V lookup: CDR1 DFQATT, CDR2 SNEGSKA (reference sequence). The V end lost 7 bases, the J end lost 4 bases, and 8 bases lay between the germline ends. The CDR3 length is 10 residues. The CDR3 protein is CSEGRYEQYF. The DNA for the CDR3 is TGCAGTGAAGGACGGTACGAGCAGTACTTC.

This clonotype was observed at least ten times. This chain uses TRBV5-1 with TRBJ1-3; perhaps TRBD1 as D (5 bases). The CDR3 loop spans 14 amino acids. Germline V gene lookup returns CDR1 SGHRS and CDR2 YFSETQ. Trimming removed 0 bases at V and 4 bases at J, with 8 bases between. CDR3 nucleotides: TGCGCCAGCAGCTTGGAGGCAGGGGGAAACACCATATATTTT. It is translated as CASSLEAGGNTIYF.

This clonotype was seen repeatedly, ten times or more. The chain is built from TRBV5-1 and TRBJ2-3; 11 positions agree with TRBD2. The CDR3 sequence is 18 residues long. CDR1 and CDR2 (germline): SGHRS, YFSETQ. V lost 5 bases, J lost 2 bases, and 13 bases stayed unmatched. The DNA of the CDR3 is TGCGCCAGCAGACGGTACACCGGGACTAGCGGATACACAGATACGCAGTATTTT. This translates into CASRRYTGTSGYTDTQYF.

Many counts were recorded for this clonotype. The gene calls are TRBV20-1 and TRBJ1-4, with no clear D. The CDR3 extends over 12 amino acids. The ends were cut back, 5 bases at V and 10 bases at J, with 14 bases in the middle. CDR1 DFQATT and CDR2 SNEGSKA come from the germline V gene (reference sequence). DNA for the CDR3: TGCAGTGCTGTACCCCAGGCGGGAAAACTGTTTTTT. Translation gives CSAVPQAGKLFF.

In this sample, this clonotype turned up many times. The genes are TRBV10-3 and TRBJ2-3, with 9 bases matching TRBD2. Germline loops: CDR1 ENHRY, CDR2 SYGVKD. V dropped 7 bases and J dropped 0; count of bases not matched to a gene: 11. CDR3 length equals 17 residues. As DNA, the CDR3 is TGTGCCATCACGGGTAGCGGGGGTGGGAGAAGCACAGATACGCAGTATTTT. Translation gives CAITGSGGGRSTDTQYF.

This clonotype appeared many times. The junction shows a germline mismatch at one end, possibly a read error. The rearrangement joins TRBV5-1 to TRBJ1-2, with TRBD1 matching 9 bases. The V gene's germline CDR1 is SGHRS and CDR2 YFSETQ. The CDR3 has 14 residues. The CDR3 spells CASSLGDPAGTGYF. The CDR3 DNA is TGCGCCAGCAGCTTGGGGGATCCTGCCGGGACAGGGTACTTC.

This clonotype has ten or more counts. V gene TRBV30 combines with J gene TRBJ1-6; the D gene is possibly TRBD1 (5 bases). The CDR3 is 13 amino acids. The germline CDR1 and CDR2 sequences are GTSNPN and SVGIG (reference sequence). Trimming took off 3 bases at V and 9 bases at J, with 12 bases between the two ends. The CDR3 nucleotides read TGTGCCTGGAGCCTAGCGGGGGGTTCACCCCTCCACTTT. Residues: CAWSLAGGSPLHF.

This clonotype occurred many times. J is TRBJ2-1 and V is TRBV7-9; TRBD1 aligns across 8 bases. V was pared by 4 bases and J by 7 bases, with 6 bases of the junction left unmatched. CDR3 length: 14 residues. Germline-derived CDR1 and CDR2 are SEHNR and FQNEAQ (reference sequence). In DNA, the CDR3 is TGTGCCAGCAGCTGGGGAGACAGGGGTAATGAGCAGTTCTTC. Encoded protein: CASSWGDRGNEQFF.

In this sample, this clonotype turned up many times. The chain has TRBV7-7 and TRBJ1-1, with D tentatively TRBD1 (6 bases). V was clipped by 5 bases and J by 5 bases, with 12 bases between them. Germline-derived CDR1 and CDR2 are SSHAT and FNYEAQ (reference sequence). This CDR3 is 13 amino acids long. DNA for the CDR3: TGTGCCAGCAGCCCACAGGGTCGAACTGAAGCTTTCTTT. As protein: CASSPQGRTEAFF. Complete variable domain (other parts from reference TRBV7-7 and TRBJ1-1): GAGVSQSPRYKVTKRGQDVTLRCDPISSHATLYWYQQALGQGPEFLTYFNYEAQPDKSGLPSDRFSAERPEGSISTLTIQRTEQRDSAMYRCASSPQGRTEAFFGQGTRLTVV.

In this sample, this clonotype turned up many times. The chain recombines TRBV7-6 with TRBJ2-3; 9 bases are a match to TRBD2. CDR3 length: 14 residues. V was clipped by 5 bases and J by 5 bases; unmatched bases: 5. Germline V lookup: CDR1 SGHVS, CDR2 FNYEAQ. In DNA, the CDR3 is TGTGCCAGCAGCGTGAGCGGGGGGAGAGATACGCAGTATTTT. It encodes CASSVSGGRDTQYF.

This chain joins TRBV29-1 and TRBJ1-1; D uncertain. CDR3 length: 13 residues. Per the germline V gene, CDR1 is SQVTM and CDR2 is ANQGSEA. V lost 6 bases to trimming and J lost 1 base, with 12 bases between them. The CDR3 bases are TGCAGCGTGACTCGGCCTGCGAACACTGAAGCTTTCTTT. Its translation: CSVTRPANTEAFF.

This clonotype was counted ten times or more. This chain uses TRBV5-5 with TRBJ2-1; D is perhaps TRBD2 (6 bases). The CDR3 runs 16 residues. The V end lost 5 bases, the J end lost 2 bases, and 17 bases lay between the germline ends. Per germline, CDR1 SGHKS and CDR2 YYEKEE (reference sequence). The CDR3 loop reads CASSYLANEAYNEQFF. CDR3 nucleotide sequence: TGTGCCAGCAGTTATCTAGCGAACGAAGCCTACAATGAGCAGTTCTTC. Filled out from reference TRBV5-5 and TRBJ2-1, the complete variable domain reads DAGVTQSPTHLIKTRGQQVTLRCSPISGHKSVSWYQQVLGQGPQFIFQYYEKEERGRGNFPDRFSARQFPNYSSELNVNALLLGDSALYLCASSYLANEAYNEQFFGPGTRLTVL.

This clonotype was observed at least ten times. This chain connects TRBV20-1 to TRBJ2-3; 11 bases map to TRBD2. CDR1 is DFQATT and CDR2 is SNEGSKA in the germline V gene (reference sequence). Trimming at V came to 5 bases and at J to 6 bases, leaving 4 bases not matched to a gene. This CDR3 spans 13 amino acids. The CDR3 DNA follows: TGCAGTGCTCCGGTAGCGGGGGGGGATACGCAGTATTTT. Its translation: CSAPVAGGDTQYF.

This clonotype was counted ten times or more. The CDR3 loop reads CASSLMDFSYEQYF. The CDR3 region has the DNA TGTGCCAGCAGCTTGATGGACTTTTCCTACGAGCAGTACTTC. The chain uses TRBV7-9 and TRBJ2-7; D is perhaps TRBD2 (5 bases). There are 14 residues in the CDR3. Germline V CDR1 and CDR2: SEHNR, FQNEAQ (reference sequence). Trimming removed 3 bases at V and 1 base at J, with 10 bases between.

In its sample, this clonotype was seen many times. V usage is TRBV7-3 and J usage is TRBJ2-1, with a weak D call TRBD1 (7 bases). CDR3 length: 14 residues. Trimming cost V 2 bases and J 7 bases, with 12 bases left between them. Germline CDR1 and CDR2: SGHTA and FQGTGA. The CDR3 sequence is CASSLQGGQNEQFF. CDR3 DNA: TGTGCCAGCAGCTTACAGGGGGGCCAGAATGAGCAGTTCTTC.